This TCR beta chain appears in the sequencing data of a study of beta chain features in type 1 diabetes. For the study at large: Patients did not differ from healthy donors in age, gender or cell yield. Study-wide results and limits: Small HLA sub-analyses could not settle whether HLA shapes TCRB rearrangement. Lower insertion and higher deletion counts appeared at VDJ junctions in type 1 diabetes patients. All four CD4+ subsets of Type 1 diabetes patients contained TCRB CDR3s that were moderately but significantly shorter.

Expressed TCRB transcripts got sequenced, as all isolated RNA was reverse transcribed. Sequenced by immunoSEQ multiplex PCR; TCRdb stores in-frame clones only, minus some. The sample yields over 120,000 clones, more than 10% seen once. The V end was cut by 0 bases, the J end by 6 bases, with 12 bases between. This CDR3 region has 15 residues. Germline V gene sequence: CDR1 SGHAT, CDR2 FQNNGV. About this clone: Its specificity is not known.

The chain recombines TRBV11-2 with TRBJ2-1; TRBD2 is a possible D gene (5 bases). The sequence came from a man younger than 30 with type 1 diabetes. Sequences were obtained from central memory CD4+ T cells from blood. Here the CDR3 reads CASSLEASLRNEQFF. The CDR3 DNA sequence: TGTGCCAGCAGCTTAGAGGCTAGCTTGCGCAATGAGCAGTTCTTC.